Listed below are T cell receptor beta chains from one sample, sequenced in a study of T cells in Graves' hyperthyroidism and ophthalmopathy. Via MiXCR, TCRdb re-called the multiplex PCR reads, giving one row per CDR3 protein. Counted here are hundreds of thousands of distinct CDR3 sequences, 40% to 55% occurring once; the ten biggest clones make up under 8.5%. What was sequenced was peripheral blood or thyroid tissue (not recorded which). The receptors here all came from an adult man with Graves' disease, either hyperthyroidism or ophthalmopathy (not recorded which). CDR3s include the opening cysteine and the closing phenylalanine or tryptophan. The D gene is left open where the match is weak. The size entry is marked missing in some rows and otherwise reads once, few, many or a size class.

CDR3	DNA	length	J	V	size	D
CAFNIPDRGLSYEQYF	TGTGCCTTCAATATACCGGACAGGGGTCTCTCCTACGAGCAGTACTTC	16	TRBJ2-7	TRBV12-3/TRBV12-4	.	TRBD1
CASSPPRTGSGYTF	TGTGCCAGCAGTCCTCCTCGGACAGGGAGTGGCTACACCTTC	14	TRBJ1-2	TRBV12-3/TRBV12-4	few	TRBD1
CSAREQGSGELFF	TGCAGTGCTAGAGAACAGGGCTCTGGGGAGCTGTTTTTT	13	TRBJ2-2	TRBV20-1	many	.
CASSMIGATKTQHF	TGTGCCAGTAGTATGATCGGGGCGACCAAGACCCAGCATTTT	14	TRBJ1-5	TRBV19	.	.
CASSHLTGAGYTF	TGTGCCAGCAGCCATCTGACAGGTGCCGGCTACACCTTC	13	TRBJ1-2	TRBV5-6	few	.
CASSLHGSGNDEQYF	TGCGCCAGCAGCTTGCACGGGAGCGGTAATGACGAGCAGTACTTC	15	TRBJ2-7	TRBV5-1	few	.
CASSQVIGGDGYTF	TGCGCCAGCAGCCAAGTTATCGGGGGGGATGGCTACACCTTC	14	TRBJ1-2	TRBV7-9	few	.
CASSLDLGNTEAFF	TGCGCCAGCAGCTTGGACCTGGGGAACACTGAAGCTTTCTTT	14	TRBJ1-1	TRBV11-2	.	.
CASSLGPGGTGNTIYF	TGTGCCAGCAGCTTAGGTCCGGGGGGCACTGGAAACACCATATATTTT	16	TRBJ1-3	TRBV7-9	few	.
CASSEAFGTGNHSPLHF	TGTGCCAGCAGTGAAGCCTTCGGGACAGGAAATCATTCACCCCTCCACTTT	17	TRBJ1-6	TRBV7-8	.	TRBD1
CASSYGVSYEQYF	TGTGCCAGCAGTTACGGCGTCTCCTACGAGCAGTACTTC	13	TRBJ2-7	TRBV6-5	.	.
CASSTTTLTSGNTIYF	TGTGCCAGCAGTACCACGACACTAACCTCTGGAAACACCATATATTTT	16	TRBJ1-3	TRBV11-2	.	.
CASSQDPGSQETQYF	TGTGCCAGCAGCCAAGATCCGGGCTCCCAAGAGACCCAGTACTTC	15	TRBJ2-5	TRBV7-9	few	.
CAISEDLF	TGTGCCATCAGTGAAGACCTGTTC	8	TRBJ1-2	TRBV10-3	.	.
CAISEGLEGANEAFF	TGTGCCATCAGTGAAGGGCTCGAGGGGGCGAATGAAGCTTTCTTT	15	TRBJ1-1	TRBV10-3	many	TRBD1
CATSDAGTAYNQPQHF	TGTGCCACCAGTGACGCCGGGACAGCGTACAATCAGCCCCAGCATTTT	16	TRBJ1-5	TRBV24-1	.	TRBD1
CASRRESSGYEQYF	TGTGCCAGCAGAAGGGAGTCTAGCGGTTACGAGCAGTACTTC	14	TRBJ2-7	TRBV6-1	.	TRBD2
CASRGDGVTQYF	TGCGCCAGCAGGGGGGACGGGGTCACCCAGTACTTC	12	TRBJ2-5	TRBV5-1	.	.
CASRNLAGGLQETQYF	TGTGCCAGCAGGAACTTAGCGGGGGGCCTCCAAGAGACCCAGTACTTC	16	TRBJ2-5	TRBV7-9	.	TRBD2
CSVEGGRAKNIQYF	TGCAGCGTTGAGGGGGGGCGAGCCAAAAACATTCAGTACTTC	14	TRBJ2-4	TRBV29-1	.	.
CASSQGAGPNEKLFF	TGTGCCAGCAGCCAAGGTGCAGGGCCGAATGAAAAACTGTTTTTT	15	TRBJ1-4	TRBV5-4	.	.
CASSDYSAVYEQYF	TGTGCCAGCAGCGATTACAGCGCCGTCTACGAGCAGTACTTC	14	TRBJ2-7	TRBV6-5	few	.
CASSEETPAYGYTF	TGTGCCAGCAGTGAAGAGACCCCCGCCTATGGCTACACCTTC	14	TRBJ1-2	TRBV2	few	.
CASSLGLPQAGGPYEQYF	TGTGCCAGCAGCTTAGGCCTCCCACAAGCGGGAGGGCCCTACGAGCAGTACTTC	18	TRBJ2-7	TRBV9	.	TRBD2
CAISDQPNTEAFF	TGTGCCATCAGTGACCAGCCGAACACTGAAGCTTTCTTT	13	TRBJ1-1	TRBV10-3	many	.
CASSEDPAGLSNYGYTF	TGTGCCAGCAGTGAAGATCCGGCAGGCCTATCTAACTATGGCTACACCTTC	17	TRBJ1-2	TRBV7-9	.	.
CSSGSRYGYTF	TGCAGCTCGGGTAGTCGATATGGCTACACCTTC	11	TRBJ1-2	TRBV29-1	.	.
CASRGRLANYGYTF	TGTGCCAGCCGTGGGAGATTAGCTAACTATGGCTACACCTTC	14	TRBJ1-2	TRBV6-1	.	.
CAITSDRVSGSPLHF	TGTGCCATCACCTCGGACAGGGTGTCGGGATCACCCCTCCACTTT	15	TRBJ1-6	TRBV10-3	.	TRBD1
CSARLGSTPRANQPQHF	TGCAGTGCTAGGCTCGGATCGACACCACGGGCCAATCAGCCCCAGCATTTT	17	TRBJ1-5	TRBV20-1	.	.
CATSEPNSYEQYF	TGTGCCACCAGTGAGCCTAACTCCTACGAGCAGTACTTC	13	TRBJ2-7	TRBV24-1	many	.
CASSLATDSYEQYF	TGCGCCAGCAGCTTGGCCACGGACAGCTACGAGCAGTACTTC	14	TRBJ2-7	TRBV5-1	many	.
CASTVTGISNQPQHF	TGTGCCAGCACCGTGACGGGTATTAGCAATCAGCCCCAGCATTTT	15	TRBJ1-5	TRBV12-3/TRBV12-4	many	.
CASSPSPGGRSTGNTIYF	TGTGCCAGCAGCCCCTCTCCCGGCGGCAGATCTACTGGAAACACCATATATTTT	18	TRBJ1-3	TRBV9	.	.
CASSWDREDYGYTF	TGTGCCAGCAGTTGGGACAGGGAGGACTATGGCTACACCTTC	14	TRBJ1-2	TRBV6-2/TRBV6-3	.	TRBD1
CAIRALAESPYEQYF	TGTGCCATCAGGGCGCTAGCGGAATCTCCCTACGAGCAGTACTTC	15	TRBJ2-7	TRBV10-3	.	TRBD2
CASRADSAGYTF	TGCGCCAGCAGAGCCGACAGTGCTGGCTACACCTTC	12	TRBJ1-2	TRBV10-2	.	.
CASARTGTEQYF	TGTGCCTCCGCAAGGACAGGGACCGAGCAGTACTTC	12	TRBJ2-7	TRBV20-1	.	TRBD1
CASSSRDRPISYSNQPQHF	TGTGCCAGCAGCTCCCGGGACAGGCCAATTTCCTATAGCAATCAGCCCCAGCATTTT	19	TRBJ1-5	TRBV5-6	.	TRBD1
CSVQAGQGFSPLHF	TGCAGCGTTCAAGCGGGACAGGGGTTTTCACCCCTCCACTTT	14	TRBJ1-6	TRBV29-1	.	TRBD1
CASSQVRGGTDTEAFF	TGTGCCAGCAGCCAAGTACGTGGGGGTACGGACACTGAAGCTTTCTTT	16	TRBJ1-1	TRBV25-1	.	.
CASSIARNTGELFF	TGTGCCAGTAGTATAGCTAGGAACACCGGGGAGCTGTTTTTT	14	TRBJ2-2	TRBV19	.	.
CASSFRGVRTEAFF	TGTGCCAGCAGTTTTAGGGGGGTGCGCACTGAAGCTTTCTTT	14	TRBJ1-1	TRBV12-3/TRBV12-4	few	.
CSARRQGPNYSNQPQHF	TGCAGTGCCCGGAGACAGGGGCCCAATTATAGCAATCAGCCCCAGCATTTT	17	TRBJ1-5	TRBV20-1	few	TRBD1
CSVEDRRDTYEQYF	TGCAGCGTTGAAGACAGAAGAGACACGTACGAGCAGTACTTC	14	TRBJ2-7	TRBV29-1	.	.
CSVGTGGSVNTIYF	TGCAGTGTTGGGACAGGGGGCTCTGTAAACACCATATATTTT	14	TRBJ1-3	TRBV20-1	.	TRBD1
CASKAYRDGPYEQYF	TGTGCCAGCAAAGCCTACCGGGACGGACCCTACGAGCAGTACTTC	15	TRBJ2-7	TRBV12-3/TRBV12-4	.	.
CSLMVGGETQYF	TGCAGCTTGATGGTCGGAGGGGAGACCCAGTACTTC	12	TRBJ2-5	TRBV29-1	.	.
CASTGRAGQPQHF	TGTGCCAGCACAGGGCGCGCAGGACAGCCCCAGCATTTT	13	TRBJ1-5	TRBV2	once	.
CASSLGRGLDYGYTF	TGTGCCAGCAGCTTAGGGCGGGGATTGGACTATGGCTACACCTTC	15	TRBJ1-2	TRBV7-2	many	.
CATSREGQTYYGYTF	TGTGCCACCAGCAGAGAAGGACAGACCTACTATGGCTACACCTTC	15	TRBJ1-2	TRBV15	many	.
CATSSFGRGRDEKLFF	TGTGCCACCAGCAGTTTTGGCAGGGGGCGCGATGAAAAACTGTTTTTT	16	TRBJ1-4	TRBV15	.	TRBD1
CASSPAADKHGYTF	TGTGCCAGCAGCCCGGCCGCGGACAAGCATGGCTACACCTTC	14	TRBJ1-2	TRBV7-9	.	.
CAINRDGDSGNTIYF	TGTGCCATCAACAGGGACGGAGACTCTGGAAACACCATATATTTT	15	TRBJ1-3	TRBV10-3	many	.
CATSEWDSGGYTF	TGTGCCACCAGTGAGTGGGATAGTGGTGGCTACACCTTC	13	TRBJ1-2	TRBV24-1	many	.
CSAGGGTFNEQYF	TGCAGCGCCGGGGGGGGGACGTTCAACGAGCAGTACTTC	13	TRBJ2-7	TRBV29-1	.	TRBD2
CSARGGSGTQYF	TGCAGTGCTAGAGGCGGGAGTGGGACCCAGTACTTC	12	TRBJ2-5	TRBV20-1	.	TRBD2
CASSEVSSEAFF	TGTGCCAGCAGTGAAGTCTCGTCGGAAGCTTTCTTT	12	TRBJ1-1	TRBV2	few	.
CAISAQGNTGELFF	TGTGCCATCAGTGCACAGGGGAACACCGGGGAGCTGTTTTTT	14	TRBJ2-2	TRBV10-3	.	.
CSARALAGGLEQYF	TGCAGTGCTAGAGCACTAGCGGGGGGGCTCGAGCAGTACTTC	14	TRBJ2-7	TRBV20-1	.	TRBD2